This TCR beta chain comes out of a study of shared clonotypes between healthy human individuals. Sequenced by immunoSEQ multiplex PCR; TCRdb stores in-frame clones only, minus some. The sample lists about 480,000 clones, 75% to 80% occurring once. From germline, CDR1 is MRHNA and CDR2 SNTAGT. V was pared by 0 bases and J by 0 bases, with 10 bases between. This CDR3 is built from 16 residues. Without sorting, samples used approximately 99 million PBMCs for genomic DNA. The TCR originated in a woman between 40 and 50 years old in good health. Some clones in this sample may be carry-over from other donors' samples. The rearrangement links TRBV6-4 to TRBJ2-3; tentative D call: TRBD1 (5 bases). The sample comprised PBMCs. Here the CDR3 reads CASSDSAGWSTDTQYF. CDR3 nucleotide sequence: TGTGCCAGCAGTGACTCGGCAGGGTGGAGCACAGATACGCAGTATTTT.